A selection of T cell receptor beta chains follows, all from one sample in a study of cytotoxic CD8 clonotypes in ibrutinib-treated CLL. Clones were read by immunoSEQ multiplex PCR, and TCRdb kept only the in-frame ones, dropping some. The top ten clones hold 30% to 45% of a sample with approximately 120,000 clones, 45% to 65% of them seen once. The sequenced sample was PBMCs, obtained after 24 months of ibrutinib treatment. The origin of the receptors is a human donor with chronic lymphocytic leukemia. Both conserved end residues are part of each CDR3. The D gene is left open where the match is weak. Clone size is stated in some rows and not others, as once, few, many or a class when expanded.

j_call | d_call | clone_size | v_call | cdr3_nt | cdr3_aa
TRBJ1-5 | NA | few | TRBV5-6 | TGTGCCAGCAGCTCCGGTAATAGCAATCAGCCCCAGCATTTT | CASSSGNSNQPQHF
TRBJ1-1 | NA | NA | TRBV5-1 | TGCGCCAGCAGCTTGGACTTGACAGGGAACACTGAAGCTTTCTTT | CASSLDLTGNTEAFF
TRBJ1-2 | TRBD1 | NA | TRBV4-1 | TGCGCCAGCAGCCGGGGGATGGCGGGACAGGACACACGAAACTATGGCTACACCTTC | CASSRGMAGQDTRNYGYTF
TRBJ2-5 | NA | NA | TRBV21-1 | TGTGCCAGCAGCAAAGCGCTTTCGGTACCACAATCATGGGGCCCTCGGGTGCAAGAGACCCAGTACTTC | CASSKALSVPQSWGPRVQETQYF
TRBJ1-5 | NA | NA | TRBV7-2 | TGTGCCAGCAGCTTATTCAATTCGCTCAATCAGCCCCAGCATTTT | CASSLFNSLNQPQHF
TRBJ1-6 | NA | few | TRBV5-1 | TGCGCCAGCAGCTTGGCTCAAAATTCACCCCTCCACTTT | CASSLAQNSPLHF
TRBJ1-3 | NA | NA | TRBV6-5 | TGTGCCAGCAGTTACGGGGGATTAGGTGGAAACACCATATATTTT | CASSYGGLGGNTIYF
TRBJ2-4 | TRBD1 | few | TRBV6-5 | TGTGCCAGCAGACCGGGACAGGTGACAAACATTCAGTACTTC | CASRPGQVTNIQYF
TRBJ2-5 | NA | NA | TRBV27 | TGTGCCAGCAGTTTAGGCCCCCGAGGGGTGAACCAAGAGACCCAGTACTTC | CASSLGPRGVNQETQYF
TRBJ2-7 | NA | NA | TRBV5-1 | TGCGCCAGCAGCTTGGAGGGTAACTACGAGCAGTACTTC | CASSLEGNYEQYF
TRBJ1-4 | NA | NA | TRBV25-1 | TGTGCCAGCAGTGAATGGGGGAGTGAAAAACTGTTTTTT | CASSEWGSEKLFF
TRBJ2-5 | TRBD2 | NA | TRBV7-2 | TGTGCCAGCAGCCTTCTCTATGGCCCGGGGCGGGGGTCCTCAGAGACCCAGTACTTC | CASSLLYGPGRGSSETQYF
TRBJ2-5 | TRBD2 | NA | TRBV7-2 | TGTGCCAGCAGCCCATCACTAGCGGGGGGCCTCGGGACCCAGTACTTC | CASSPSLAGGLGTQYF
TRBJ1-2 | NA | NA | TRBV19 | TGTGCCAGTAGTATAGGGGCAGAGAAGCGCTACACCTTC | CASSIGAEKRYTF
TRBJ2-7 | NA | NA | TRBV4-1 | TGCGCCAGCAGCCAGGACCGCTCCTACGAGCAGTACTTC | CASSQDRSYEQYF
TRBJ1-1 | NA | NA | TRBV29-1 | TGCAGCGGGGGCAGGGGAACTGAAGCTTTCTTT | CSGGRGTEAFF
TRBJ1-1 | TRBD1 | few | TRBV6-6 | TGTGCCAGCAGTTTCGGACAGGGGAACACTGAAGCTTTCTTT | CASSFGQGNTEAFF
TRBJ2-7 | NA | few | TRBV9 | TGTGCCAGCAGCGTAGAATTACCCCCCTACGAGCAGTACTTC | CASSVELPPYEQYF
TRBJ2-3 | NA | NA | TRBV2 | TGTGCCAGCAGCCGCGGGGGCCGGGAAGATACGCAGTATTTT | CASSRGGREDTQYF